The source of this T cell receptor beta chain is a study of post-analysis software for immune sequencing data. Study-level background: The patients showed relapsing-remitting, secondary progressive and progressive-relapsing multiple sclerosis courses. Study-level points and caveats: Included in a set of about five TRBV segments more frequent in patients than controls were TRBV5-6, TRBV5-1 and TRBV20-1. Those samples that were prepared in the same batch co-clustered strongly by F measure.

This CDR3 comprises 14 residues. V was trimmed by 1 base and J by 7 bases, leaving 12 bases between them. Germline V gives CDR1 SGHDN, CDR2 FVKESK. Incorporated into the TCR beta cDNA libraries were unique molecular identifiers, which served to reduce PCR and sequencing biases. A population of 1 to 10 million T cells gave rise to 400,000 to 550,000 cDNA molecules. TCRdb reanalysed the PCR reads using MiXCR and keeps one entry per CDR3 protein. The table lists about 400,000 distinct CDR3 sequences, around a third of them singletons. Of note for this clonotype: The antigen is unknown.

This chain uses TRBV14 with TRBJ2-3; D is possibly TRBD1 or TRBD2 (5 bases each). Sequencing was done on a sample of blood. The sequence derives from a girl between 10 and 17 years old with multiple sclerosis. CDR3 sequence (DNA): TGTGCCAGCAGCCAAGCGGGGCCCGCGTATACGCAGTATTTT. It is translated as CASSQAGPAYTQYF.